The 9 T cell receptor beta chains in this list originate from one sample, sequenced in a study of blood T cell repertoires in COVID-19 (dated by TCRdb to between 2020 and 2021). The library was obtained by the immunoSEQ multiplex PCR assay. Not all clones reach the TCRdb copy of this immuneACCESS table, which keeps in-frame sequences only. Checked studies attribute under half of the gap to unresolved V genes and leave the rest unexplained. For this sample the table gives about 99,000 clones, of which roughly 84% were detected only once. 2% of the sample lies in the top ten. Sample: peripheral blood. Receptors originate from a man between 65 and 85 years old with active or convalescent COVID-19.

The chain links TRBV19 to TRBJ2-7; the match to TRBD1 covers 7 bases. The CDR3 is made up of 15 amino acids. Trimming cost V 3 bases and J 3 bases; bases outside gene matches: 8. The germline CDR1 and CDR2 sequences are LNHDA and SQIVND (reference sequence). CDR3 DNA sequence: TGTGCCAGTAGTATTGTAGGGGGCCCAGGCTACGAGCAGTACTTC. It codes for CASSIVGGPGYEQYF.

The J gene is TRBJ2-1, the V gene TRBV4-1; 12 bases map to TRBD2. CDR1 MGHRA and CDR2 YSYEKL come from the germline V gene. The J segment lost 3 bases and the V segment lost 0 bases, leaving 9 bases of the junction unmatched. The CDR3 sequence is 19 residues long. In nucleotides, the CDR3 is TGCGCCAGCAGCCAAGATCTAGCGGGGGGGAACTTTCGCTACAATGAGCAGTTCTTC. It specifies CASSQDLAGGNFRYNEQFF.

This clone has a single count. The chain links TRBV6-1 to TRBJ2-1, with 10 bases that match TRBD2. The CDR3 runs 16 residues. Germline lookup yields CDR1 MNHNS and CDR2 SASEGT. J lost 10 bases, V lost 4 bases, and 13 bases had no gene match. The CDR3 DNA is TGTGCCAGCAGTGCACAACTAGCGGGGAGCCTGAGGGAGCAGTTCTTC. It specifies CASSAQLAGSLREQFF.

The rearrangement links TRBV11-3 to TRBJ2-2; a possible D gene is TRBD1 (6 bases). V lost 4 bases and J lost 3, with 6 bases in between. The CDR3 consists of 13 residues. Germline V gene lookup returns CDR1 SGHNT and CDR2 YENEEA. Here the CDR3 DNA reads TGTGCCAGCAGCTACAGGGACACCGGGGAGCTGTTTTTT. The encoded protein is CASSYRDTGELFF.

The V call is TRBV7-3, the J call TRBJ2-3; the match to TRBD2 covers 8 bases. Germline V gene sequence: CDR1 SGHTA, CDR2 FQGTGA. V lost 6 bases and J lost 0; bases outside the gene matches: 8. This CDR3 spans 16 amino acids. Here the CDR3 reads CASSPAGGTSTDTQYF. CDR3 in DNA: TGTGCCAGCAGTCCCGCGGGGGGAACTAGCACAGATACGCAGTATTTT. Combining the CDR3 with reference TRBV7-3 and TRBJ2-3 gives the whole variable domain GAGVSQTPSNKVTEKGKYVELRCDPISGHTALYWYRQSLGQGPEFLIYFQGTGAADDSGLPNDRFFAVRPEGSVSTLKIQRTERGDSAVYLCASSPAGGTSTDTQYFGPGTRLTVL.

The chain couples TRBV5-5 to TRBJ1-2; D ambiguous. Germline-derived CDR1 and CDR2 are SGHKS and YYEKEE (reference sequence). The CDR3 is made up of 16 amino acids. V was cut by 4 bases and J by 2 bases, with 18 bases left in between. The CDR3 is CASSPPWFTANYGYTF. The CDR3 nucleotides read TGTGCCAGCAGCCCCCCTTGGTTTACAGCCAACTATGGCTACACCTTC.

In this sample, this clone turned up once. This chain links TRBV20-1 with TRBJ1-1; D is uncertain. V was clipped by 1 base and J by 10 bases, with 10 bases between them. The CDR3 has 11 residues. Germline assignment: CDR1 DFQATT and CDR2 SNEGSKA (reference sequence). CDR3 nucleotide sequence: TGCAGTGCTAGAGGACATTTCGGAGCTTTCTTT. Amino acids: CSARGHFGAFF.

In DNA, the CDR3 is TGTGCCAGCAGGAACCGGGACAGGGGAAAGGAGACCCAGTACTTC. Its translation is CASRNRDRGKETQYF. The chain couples TRBV2 to TRBJ2-5, with 10 bases that match TRBD1. The junction had 9 bases not matched to a gene; V was cut back by 6 bases and J by 5 bases. The CDR3 extends over 15 amino acids. Germline V lookup: CDR1 SNHLY, CDR2 FYNNEI.

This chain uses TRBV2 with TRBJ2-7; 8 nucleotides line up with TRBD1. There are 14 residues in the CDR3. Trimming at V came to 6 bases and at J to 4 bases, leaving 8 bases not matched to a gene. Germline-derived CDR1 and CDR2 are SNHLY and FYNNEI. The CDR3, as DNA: TGTGCCAGCAGGGCAGGGGGCTCGTCTTACGAGCAGTACTTC. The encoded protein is CASRAGGSSYEQYF.